This T cell receptor (beta chain) appears in the sequencing data of a study of OX40 agonist ivuxolimab in advanced cancers. Unmatched junction bases numbered 4, after V lost 0 bases and J lost 5 bases. The CDR3 loop spans 16 amino acids. In germline, CDR1 is SGHKS, CDR2 YYEKEE (reference sequence). The assay was immunoSEQ multiplex PCR, and TCRdb's table has in-frame clones only and misses some. The sample holds some 28,000 clones, approximately 86% seen once. This chain connects TRBV5-5 to TRBJ1-6; 8 nucleotides align to TRBD1. This receptor was taken from an adult with an advanced solid tumor such as melanoma, head and neck, liver or kidney cancer. Source: CD4+ or CD8+ T cells sorted from blood, taken in a trial of the OX40 agonist ivuxolimab. The CDR3 DNA is TGTGCCAGCAGCTTGGGGGACAGGAGAAATAATTCACCCCTCCACTTT. It encodes CASSLGDRRNNSPLHF.